A selection of T cell receptor beta chains follows, all from one sample in a study of cytomegalovirus exposure and HLA in healthy donors. The repertoire was sequenced with immunoSEQ multiplex PCR; TCRdb's copy has only in-frame clones and lacks some. The table lists 150,000 to 200,000 clones, about four fifths of them singletons. Sequencing input: PBMCs. All receptors come from a woman in her 30s in good health and CMV-seropositive. CDR3s include the opening cysteine and the closing phenylalanine or tryptophan. Each record gives: CDR3 length, V gene, D gene, clone size, J gene, CDR3 DNA, CDR3 protein. D genes are given only for firm matches. Size is stated for part of the rows, as once, few or many counts, or as a class when the clone is expanded.

len: 14
v_gene: TRBV11-2
d_gene: .
abundance: .
j_gene: TRBJ2-2
CDR3nt: TGTGCCAGCAGCGGGACAACCTACACCGGGGAGCTGTTTTTT
CDR3aa: CASSGTTYTGELFF

len: 14
v_gene: TRBV6-5
d_gene: TRBD1
abundance: .
j_gene: TRBJ1-1
CDR3nt: TGTGCCAGCAGCGATCAACAGGGGATCACTGAAGCTTTCTTT
CDR3aa: CASSDQQGITEAFF

len: 12
v_gene: TRBV28
d_gene: .
abundance: .
j_gene: TRBJ1-2
CDR3nt: TGTGCCAGCATCGGCGGAGCGCATGGCTACACCTTC
CDR3aa: CASIGGAHGYTF

len: 15
v_gene: TRBV7-2
d_gene: TRBD1
abundance: .
j_gene: TRBJ1-2
CDR3nt: TGTGCCAGCAGCCCAAAGACAGGGTTATACTATGGCTACACCTTC
CDR3aa: CASSPKTGLYYGYTF

len: 16
v_gene: TRBV4-2
d_gene: .
abundance: .
j_gene: TRBJ1-4
CDR3nt: TGTGCCAGCAGCCAAGATCGGGGGGCAGAGGATGAAAAACTGTTTTTT
CDR3aa: CASSQDRGAEDEKLFF

len: 16
v_gene: TRBV27
d_gene: .
abundance: .
j_gene: TRBJ2-4
CDR3nt: TGTGCCAGCAGCAACTCGGGCGTAGGGGCACAGGACATTCAGTACTTC
CDR3aa: CASSNSGVGAQDIQYF

len: 13
v_gene: TRBV7-2
d_gene: .
abundance: .
j_gene: TRBJ1-5
CDR3nt: TGTGCCAGCAGCATCAGGGGAAATCAGCCCCAGCATTTT
CDR3aa: CASSIRGNQPQHF

len: 12
v_gene: TRBV2
d_gene: .
abundance: few
j_gene: TRBJ1-5
CDR3nt: TGTGCCAGCAAGGCGACGGGGCAGCCCCAGCATTTT
CDR3aa: CASKATGQPQHF

len: 13
v_gene: TRBV5-4
d_gene: .
abundance: .
j_gene: TRBJ2-2
CDR3nt: TGTGCCAGCAGCTTGGTCCTAGGCGGGGAGCTGTTTTTT
CDR3aa: CASSLVLGGELFF

len: 19
v_gene: TRBV7-3
d_gene: TRBD1
abundance: .
j_gene: TRBJ2-2
CDR3nt: TGTGCCAGCAGCTTAAAAGCATACAGCCTTGGGACAGGGGCCGGGGAGCTGTTTTTT
CDR3aa: CASSLKAYSLGTGAGELFF

len: 13
v_gene: TRBV2
d_gene: .
abundance: .
j_gene: TRBJ2-7
CDR3nt: TGTGCCAGCAGCGAGGAGCACCGCTACGAGCAGTACTTC
CDR3aa: CASSEEHRYEQYF

len: 15
v_gene: TRBV5-1
d_gene: TRBD1
abundance: .
j_gene: TRBJ2-2
CDR3nt: TGCGCCAGCAGTTTAAACGACAGGGCTACCGGGGAGCTGTTTTTT
CDR3aa: CASSLNDRATGELFF

len: 14
v_gene: TRBV7-7
d_gene: TRBD2
abundance: .
j_gene: TRBJ2-1
CDR3nt: TGTGCTAGCAGCTCTAGCGGGGGTTCCAATGAGCAGTTCTTC
CDR3aa: CASSSSGGSNEQFF

len: 19
v_gene: TRBV7-9
d_gene: TRBD2
abundance: .
j_gene: TRBJ2-7
CDR3nt: TGTGCCAGCAGCTCCACCTCGGGACGCGGGGGGCGACTGTCCTACGAGCAGTACTTC
CDR3aa: CASSSTSGRGGRLSYEQYF

len: 15
v_gene: TRBV19
d_gene: TRBD1
abundance: .
j_gene: TRBJ1-5
CDR3nt: TGTGCCAGTATCCCGGCGACAGGGGGAAATCAGCCCCAGCATTTT
CDR3aa: CASIPATGGNQPQHF

len: 13
v_gene: TRBV19
d_gene: .
abundance: .
j_gene: TRBJ2-1
CDR3nt: TGTGCCAGTAGTATAGGCTCAGCGACTCAGCAGTTCTTC
CDR3aa: CASSIGSATQQFF

len: 15
v_gene: TRBV7-9
d_gene: TRBD1
abundance: .
j_gene: TRBJ1-4
CDR3nt: TGTGCCAGCAGCGCATGGACAGGGGTGTCAGAAAAACTGTTTTTT
CDR3aa: CASSAWTGVSEKLFF

len: 17
v_gene: TRBV19
d_gene: TRBD1
abundance: .
j_gene: TRBJ1-1
CDR3nt: TGTGCCAGTAGTATAACCTCATTTGGGCAGGGGGCCACTGAAGCTTTCTTT
CDR3aa: CASSITSFGQGATEAFF

len: 17
v_gene: TRBV5-1
d_gene: TRBD2
abundance: .
j_gene: TRBJ2-1
CDR3nt: TGCGCCAGCAAACAGGGGTGGGGGACTAGCCAGCGCAATGAGCAGTTCTTC
CDR3aa: CASKQGWGTSQRNEQFF

len: 11
v_gene: TRBV5-1
d_gene: .
abundance: few
j_gene: TRBJ2-5
CDR3nt: TGCGCCAGCAGATTGTCGGGACTCTCGTACTTC
CDR3aa: CASRLSGLSYF

len: 12
v_gene: TRBV7-8
d_gene: .
abundance: .
j_gene: TRBJ1-1
CDR3nt: TGTGCCAGCAGTCAGGTGGTCACTGAAGCTTTCTTT
CDR3aa: CASSQVVTEAFF

len: 15
v_gene: TRBV9
d_gene: .
abundance: once
j_gene: TRBJ1-4
CDR3nt: TGTGCCAGCAGCGTAGGAGGCAGGGAAAATGAAAAACTGTTTTTT
CDR3aa: CASSVGGRENEKLFF

len: 15
v_gene: TRBV11-2
d_gene: .
abundance: .
j_gene: TRBJ1-1
CDR3nt: TGTGCCAGCAGCAATCGACAGGTCGGGGACACTGAAGCTTTCTTT
CDR3aa: CASSNRQVGDTEAFF

len: 15
v_gene: TRBV14
d_gene: TRBD1
abundance: .
j_gene: TRBJ2-1
CDR3nt: TGTGCCAGCAGCCAATTGGGACAGCGTAACAATGAGCAGTTCTTC
CDR3aa: CASSQLGQRNNEQFF

len: 16
v_gene: TRBV2
d_gene: TRBD1
abundance: .
j_gene: TRBJ1-2
CDR3nt: TGTGCCAGCAGTGGCCCAGGGACAGGTCCTAACTATGGCTACACCTTC
CDR3aa: CASSGPGTGPNYGYTF

len: 15
v_gene: TRBV7-6
d_gene: .
abundance: .
j_gene: TRBJ2-3
CDR3nt: TGTGCCAGCAGTCAGACTTTTATTAGCACAGATACGCAGTATTTT
CDR3aa: CASSQTFISTDTQYF

len: 14
v_gene: TRBV7-7
d_gene: TRBD2
abundance: few
j_gene: TRBJ2-7
CDR3nt: TGTGCTAGCAGCTTACTAGCGGGATCCTACGAGCAGTACTTC
CDR3aa: CASSLLAGSYEQYF

len: 14
v_gene: TRBV6-5
d_gene: .
abundance: .
j_gene: TRBJ1-4
CDR3nt: TGTGCCAGCAGTTGGGGGGGGACTAATGAAAAACTGTTTTTT
CDR3aa: CASSWGGTNEKLFF

len: 14
v_gene: TRBV6-5
d_gene: TRBD2
abundance: .
j_gene: TRBJ2-1
CDR3nt: TGTGCCAGCAGTTTTTGCGGGAGGGCCTGTGAGCAGTTCTTC
CDR3aa: CASSFCGRACEQFF

len: 13
v_gene: TRBV6-6
d_gene: .
abundance: .
j_gene: TRBJ2-7
CDR3nt: TGTGCCAGCAGTACAGGACAGCCCTACGAGCAGTACTTC
CDR3aa: CASSTGQPYEQYF

len: 17
v_gene: TRBV5-5
d_gene: TRBD1
abundance: few
j_gene: TRBJ2-1
CDR3nt: TGTGCCAGCAGCTTGGCCGGAGGCAGGGGGATGCTTAATGGGCAGTTCTTC
CDR3aa: CASSLAGGRGMLNGQFF

len: 12
v_gene: TRBV7-8
d_gene: TRBD1
abundance: .
j_gene: TRBJ1-2
CDR3nt: TGTGCCAGCAGCCGCGACAGGGTTGGCTACACCTTC
CDR3aa: CASSRDRVGYTF

len: 15
v_gene: TRBV9
d_gene: .
abundance: .
j_gene: TRBJ2-3
CDR3nt: TGTGCCAGCAGCGTAGCTATAGGGGGGGCAGATACGCAGTATTTT
CDR3aa: CASSVAIGGADTQYF

len: 12
v_gene: TRBV6-5
d_gene: .
abundance: .
j_gene: TRBJ2-5
CDR3nt: TGTGCCAGCGGGCAGGGTTTGGAGACCCAGTACTTC
CDR3aa: CASGQGLETQYF

len: 18
v_gene: TRBV5-4
d_gene: TRBD1
abundance: .
j_gene: TRBJ2-2
CDR3nt: TGTGCCAGCAGCCTGCAAATGAGGGGTGTAGGGGGCCACGGGGAGCTGTTTTTT
CDR3aa: CASSLQMRGVGGHGELFF

len: 14
v_gene: TRBV5-1
d_gene: TRBD1
abundance: .
j_gene: TRBJ1-2
CDR3nt: TGCGCCAGCAGCTTGACAGGGGATGACTATGGCTACACCTTC
CDR3aa: CASSLTGDDYGYTF

len: 16
v_gene: TRBV5-4
d_gene: .
abundance: .
j_gene: TRBJ2-3
CDR3nt: TGTGCCAGCAACCGGAACGGTAAGGGAGGCACAGATACGCAGTATTTT
CDR3aa: CASNRNGKGGTDTQYF

len: 12
v_gene: TRBV7-9
d_gene: TRBD1
abundance: .
j_gene: TRBJ2-7
CDR3nt: TGTGCCAGCAGCTCTGGACAGGGAGAGCAGTACTTC
CDR3aa: CASSSGQGEQYF

len: 13
v_gene: TRBV6-5
d_gene: .
abundance: .
j_gene: TRBJ1-2
CDR3nt: TGTGCCAGCGGGACTACAGGGTTGGATGGCTACACCTTC
CDR3aa: CASGTTGLDGYTF

len: 14
v_gene: TRBV7-9
d_gene: TRBD1
abundance: .
j_gene: TRBJ2-7
CDR3nt: TGTGCCAGCAGCCCTCGGGACAGAAACTACGAGCAGTACTTC
CDR3aa: CASSPRDRNYEQYF

len: 16
v_gene: TRBV7-6
d_gene: TRBD1
abundance: .
j_gene: TRBJ1-4
CDR3nt: TGTGCCAGCAGCACGCCCGACGGACAGGCAAGAGGAAAACTGTTTTTT
CDR3aa: CASSTPDGQARGKLFF

len: 14
v_gene: TRBV6-1
d_gene: TRBD1
abundance: .
j_gene: TRBJ1-4
CDR3nt: TGTGCCAGCAGGAGAGGACAGGGTTCTGAAAAACTGTTTTTT
CDR3aa: CASRRGQGSEKLFF

len: 13
v_gene: TRBV10-3
d_gene: .
abundance: .
j_gene: TRBJ1-5
CDR3nt: TGTGCCATCGGAGAGGCCGGGAATCAGCCCCAGCATTTT
CDR3aa: CAIGEAGNQPQHF

len: 16
v_gene: TRBV9
d_gene: TRBD2
abundance: .
j_gene: TRBJ2-1
CDR3nt: TGTGCCAGCAGCGCAAGCGGGGGCCGCTCCTACAATGAGCAGTTCTTC
CDR3aa: CASSASGGRSYNEQFF

len: 14
v_gene: TRBV2
d_gene: TRBD2
abundance: .
j_gene: TRBJ2-5
CDR3nt: TGTGCCAGCAGCAGCTGGACTAGTCAAGAGACCCAGTACTTC
CDR3aa: CASSSWTSQETQYF

len: 13
v_gene: TRBV2
d_gene: .
abundance: few
j_gene: TRBJ2-5
CDR3nt: TGTGCCAGCAGTAACACTAGACAAGAGACCCAGTACTTC
CDR3aa: CASSNTRQETQYF

len: 14
v_gene: TRBV15
d_gene: .
abundance: .
j_gene: TRBJ1-5
CDR3nt: TGTGCCACCAGCAGGGAGGGGCAGTATCAGCCCCAGCATTTT
CDR3aa: CATSREGQYQPQHF

len: 15
v_gene: TRBV6-5
d_gene: TRBD1
abundance: .
j_gene: TRBJ1-1
CDR3nt: TGTGCCAGCAGTTACCCGGGACAGGGAGACACTGAAGCTTTCTTT
CDR3aa: CASSYPGQGDTEAFF

len: 13
v_gene: TRBV7-9
d_gene: TRBD1
abundance: .
j_gene: TRBJ1-2
CDR3nt: TGTGCCAGCAGCTTAGATGGACAGGGAGGCTACACCTTC
CDR3aa: CASSLDGQGGYTF

len: 15
v_gene: TRBV25-1
d_gene: .
abundance: .
j_gene: TRBJ1-2
CDR3nt: TGTGCCAGCAGTGATCGTAGGCTCAGCGGCTATGGCTACACCTTC
CDR3aa: CASSDRRLSGYGYTF

len: 15
v_gene: TRBV28
d_gene: .
abundance: .
j_gene: TRBJ1-1
CDR3nt: TGTGCCAGCAGGTCTTGGGGGGAACCCCACACTGAAGCTTTCTTT
CDR3aa: CASRSWGEPHTEAFF

len: 14
v_gene: TRBV4-3
d_gene: .
abundance: once
j_gene: TRBJ1-1
CDR3nt: TGCGCCAGCAGCCGAGGGAGGGTTGGGGCTGAAGCTTTCTTT
CDR3aa: CASSRGRVGAEAFF

len: 15
v_gene: TRBV5-6
d_gene: TRBD1
abundance: .
j_gene: TRBJ1-6
CDR3nt: TGTGCCAGCAGCCCCACAGGGGGAATTAATTCACCCCTCCACTTT
CDR3aa: CASSPTGGINSPLHF